The sequence of this T cell receptor (beta chain) was determined in a study of blood T cells in healthy people across ages. Broader study findings: The study found more naive CD4+ cells and higher diversity in long-lived than aged donors.

Primers used in a second PCR of roughly 6 to 12 cycles were a sample-barcoded 5' primer and a J-beta primer mix. MiXCR, applied by TCRdb to the 5' RACE reads, yields one record per CDR3 protein. The table shows roughly 800,000 distinct CDR3 sequences, with about 55% occurring only once. With each sample, at least 6 micrograms of total RNA were extracted. With V trimmed by 0 bases and J by 9 bases, 4 bases remained unmatched. Germline values: CDR1 SQVTM, CDR2 ANQGSEA. This CDR3 has 13 residues. This clonotype was seen only once. Its antigen is currently unknown. The sequence derives from a man of 80 years or more in good health. The sample was blood. V is TRBV29-1 and J is TRBJ2-1; TRBD2 aligns across 8 bases. The CDR3 loop is CSVEDHAGGEQFF. In DNA, the CDR3 is TGCAGCGTTGAAGATCATGCGGGGGGTGAGCAGTTCTTC.